This record looks at one T cell receptor (beta chain) sequence and its context. V shed 3 bases, J shed 4 bases, and the junction held 4 bases outside the gene matches. This CDR3 is built from 14 residues. Germline loops: CDR1 SGHRS, CDR2 YFSETQ. This record comes from a study of technical replicates of blood from a few donors. This table comes from immunoSEQ multiplex PCR, and its TCRdb copy is limited to in-frame clones, with some not included. The sample holds about 81,000 clones, 75% to 90% seen once. The sequenced material came from PBMCs. V gene TRBV5-1 combines with J gene TRBJ1-2, with 9 positions matching TRBD1. This TCR came from a human donor in good health. Some clones in this sample may be carry-over from other donors' samples. In nucleotides, the CDR3 is TGCGCCAGCAGCTCGGACAGGGGCATCTATGGCTACACCTTC. As protein: CASSSDRGIYGYTF.